A selection of T cell receptor beta chains follows, all from one sample in a study of response to subunit inactivated influenza vaccine. Via MiXCR, TCRdb re-called the RT-PCR reads, giving one row per CDR3 protein. The repertoire holds just over 300,000 distinct CDR3 sequences, with 21% as singletons. This material consisted of PBMCs from blood, taken approximately 20 months after vaccination. These TCRs come from a man aged 50 to 69 who received an inactivated influenza vaccine. Each CDR3 is given with its conserved first and last residue. A D gene is named only where the DNA matches it firmly.

v_call: TRBV27
j_call: TRBJ2-7
d_call: -
cdr3_aa: CASSPLGPTDGEQYF

v_call: TRBV7-9
j_call: TRBJ2-1
d_call: -
cdr3_aa: CASSFRTLSSYNEQFF

v_call: TRBV27
j_call: TRBJ2-7
d_call: TRBD2
cdr3_aa: CASSPSITSGRAYEQYF

v_call: TRBV25-1
j_call: TRBJ2-5
d_call: -
cdr3_aa: CASSGGGRRTQYF

v_call: TRBV29-1
j_call: TRBJ2-3
d_call: -
cdr3_aa: CSAVSGDTQYF

v_call: TRBV5-1
j_call: TRBJ1-2
d_call: -
cdr3_aa: CASSLNSYNYGYTF

v_call: TRBV28
j_call: TRBJ2-2
d_call: -
cdr3_aa: CASSLPGTGTGELFF

v_call: TRBV11-2
j_call: TRBJ1-5
d_call: -
cdr3_aa: CASSLRAVGSGTGNQPQHF

v_call: TRBV4-3
j_call: TRBJ1-6
d_call: -
cdr3_aa: CASSQEEGSPLHF

v_call: TRBV7-2
j_call: TRBJ2-3
d_call: TRBD2
cdr3_aa: CASSLALRLAGNTDTQYF

v_call: TRBV7-2
j_call: TRBJ2-7
d_call: TRBD2
cdr3_aa: CASSLQSGRARSEQYF

v_call: TRBV29-1
j_call: TRBJ2-3
d_call: -
cdr3_aa: CSVVFGNTDTQYF

v_call: TRBV27
j_call: TRBJ2-7
d_call: TRBD1
cdr3_aa: CASSPDRGFYEQYF

v_call: TRBV29-1
j_call: TRBJ1-2
d_call: -
cdr3_aa: CSTAEGYGYAF

v_call: TRBV5-5
j_call: TRBJ1-1
d_call: -
cdr3_aa: CASSATSNEAFF

v_call: TRBV4-3
j_call: TRBJ2-7
d_call: -
cdr3_aa: CASSQDLGYEQYF

v_call: TRBV14
j_call: TRBJ2-2
d_call: -
cdr3_aa: CASLSLDTGELFF

v_call: TRBV4-2
j_call: TRBJ2-1
d_call: TRBD2
cdr3_aa: CASSQDRTFVAGEDNEQFF

v_call: TRBV20-1
j_call: TRBJ1-2
d_call: TRBD1
cdr3_aa: CSASAPGQGNYGYTF

v_call: TRBV18
j_call: TRBJ2-5
d_call: -
cdr3_aa: CASSPGASETQYF

v_call: TRBV5-1
j_call: TRBJ2-7
d_call: -
cdr3_aa: CASSLEVAAYEQYF

v_call: TRBV11-2
j_call: TRBJ2-5
d_call: -
cdr3_aa: CASSLGWGESETQYF

v_call: TRBV7-8
j_call: TRBJ2-7
d_call: TRBD1
cdr3_aa: CASSPPPTGGYEQYF

v_call: TRBV5-6
j_call: TRBJ2-1
d_call: -
cdr3_aa: CASSPNLRANEQFF

v_call: TRBV30
j_call: TRBJ2-3
d_call: TRBD1
cdr3_aa: CAWKGGALGDTQYF

v_call: TRBV7-2
j_call: TRBJ2-3
d_call: -
cdr3_aa: CASTRDLTDTQYF

v_call: TRBV29-1
j_call: TRBJ2-2
d_call: -
cdr3_aa: CSAQTGELFF

v_call: TRBV6-1
j_call: TRBJ1-1
d_call: -
cdr3_aa: CASRPGAARNTEAFF

v_call: TRBV20-1
j_call: TRBJ2-1
d_call: -
cdr3_aa: CSARGGRLAQFF

v_call: TRBV4-2
j_call: TRBJ1-5
d_call: -
cdr3_aa: CASSQDQDGYQPQHF

v_call: TRBV11-2
j_call: TRBJ1-2
d_call: -
cdr3_aa: CASSLARRRLNYGYTF

v_call: TRBV6-1
j_call: TRBJ2-5
d_call: TRBD2
cdr3_aa: CASREREFRETQYF

v_call: TRBV20-1
j_call: TRBJ2-1
d_call: TRBD2
cdr3_aa: CSARVSQRGDNEQFF

v_call: TRBV7-6
j_call: TRBJ1-5
d_call: TRBD1
cdr3_aa: CASSPLGTGGGNQPQHF

v_call: TRBV20-1
j_call: TRBJ2-1
d_call: -
cdr3_aa: CSARDPWSLHNEQFF

v_call: TRBV4-3
j_call: TRBJ2-7
d_call: TRBD1
cdr3_aa: CASSQARQGIPYEQYF

v_call: TRBV7-2
j_call: TRBJ2-1
d_call: -
cdr3_aa: CASSLAGNLGNEQFF

v_call: TRBV3-1
j_call: TRBJ1-1
d_call: -
cdr3_aa: CASSQEGAWMNTEAFF

v_call: TRBV7-2
j_call: TRBJ1-2
d_call: TRBD1
cdr3_aa: CASSFGSGDRGFGTAF

v_call: TRBV5-5
j_call: TRBJ2-1
d_call: TRBD1
cdr3_aa: CASSFEGQGLSNGQFF

v_call: TRBV5-6
j_call: TRBJ1-3
d_call: -
cdr3_aa: CASSFPGTGNTIYF

v_call: TRBV5-1
j_call: TRBJ1-4
d_call: TRBD1
cdr3_aa: CASSRGGGLANEKLFF

v_call: TRBV7-3
j_call: TRBJ1-1
d_call: -
cdr3_aa: CASSLGEISSEAFF

v_call: TRBV28
j_call: TRBJ1-4
d_call: -
cdr3_aa: CASSPLVGAANEKLFF

v_call: TRBV12-3/TRBV12-4
j_call: TRBJ1-1
d_call: -
cdr3_aa: CASSLLQEGGEAFF

v_call: TRBV7-2
j_call: TRBJ1-4
d_call: -
cdr3_aa: CASSLHSEKLFF

v_call: TRBV12-3/TRBV12-4
j_call: TRBJ1-2
d_call: -
cdr3_aa: CASTRDRKNYGYTF

v_call: TRBV12-3/TRBV12-4
j_call: TRBJ1-3
d_call: -
cdr3_aa: CASTMGRGPSIGNTIYF

v_call: TRBV23-1
j_call: TRBJ2-7
d_call: TRBD1
cdr3_aa: CASRPTGDEQYF

v_call: TRBV5-3
j_call: TRBJ2-2
d_call: -
cdr3_aa: CARRFETDKTGELFF

v_call: TRBV4-3
j_call: TRBJ2-3
d_call: TRBD2
cdr3_aa: CASSQDSGSSGYTDTQYF

v_call: TRBV6-5
j_call: TRBJ2-7
d_call: -
cdr3_aa: CASSYSRGADEQYF

v_call: TRBV12-3/TRBV12-4
j_call: TRBJ2-1
d_call: -
cdr3_aa: CASVRGGGTSYNEQFF

v_call: TRBV7-2
j_call: TRBJ1-1
d_call: -
cdr3_aa: CASSLQAKPTEAFF

v_call: TRBV7-2
j_call: TRBJ2-3
d_call: -
cdr3_aa: CASSNRPGTLTDTQYF